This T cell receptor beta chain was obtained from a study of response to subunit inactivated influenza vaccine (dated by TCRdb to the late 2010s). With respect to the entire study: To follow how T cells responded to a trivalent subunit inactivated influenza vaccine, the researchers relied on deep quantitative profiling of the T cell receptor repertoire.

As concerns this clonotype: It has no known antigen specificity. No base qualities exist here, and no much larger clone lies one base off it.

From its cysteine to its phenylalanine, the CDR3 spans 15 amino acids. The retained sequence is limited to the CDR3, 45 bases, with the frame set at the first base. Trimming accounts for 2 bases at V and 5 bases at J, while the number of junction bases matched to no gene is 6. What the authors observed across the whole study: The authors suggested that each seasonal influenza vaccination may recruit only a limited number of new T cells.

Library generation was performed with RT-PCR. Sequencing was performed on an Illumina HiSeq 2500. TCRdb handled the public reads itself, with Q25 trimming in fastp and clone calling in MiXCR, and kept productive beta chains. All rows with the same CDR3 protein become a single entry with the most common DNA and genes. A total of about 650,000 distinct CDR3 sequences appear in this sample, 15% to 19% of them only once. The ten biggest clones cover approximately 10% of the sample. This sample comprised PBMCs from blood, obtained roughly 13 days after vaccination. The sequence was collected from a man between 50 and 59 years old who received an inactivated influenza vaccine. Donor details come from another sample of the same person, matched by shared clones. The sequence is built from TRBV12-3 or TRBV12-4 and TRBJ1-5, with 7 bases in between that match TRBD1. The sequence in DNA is TGTGCCAGCAGTTTAAACGGACAGGCCCATCAGCCCCAGCATTTT. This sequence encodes CASSLNGQAHQPQHF.